This TCR beta chain was sequenced during a study of vaccination and CD4 T cells after COVID-19. Study context: The makeup of the convalescents was six males and four females, two of them Hispanic. For each participant, vaccination comprised two doses of either the BNT162b2 or the mRNA-1273 vaccine.

The treatment: roughly 10-day PBMC culture with coronavirus spike peptide pools or control peptides (ViraFEST assay). ViraFEST used peptide pools to expand antigen-specific T cells before TCR sequencing. The V end lost 0 bases, the J end lost 1 base, and 12 bases lay between the germline ends. The CDR3 sequence is 17 residues long. Germline CDR1 and CDR2: LNHNV and YYDKDF (reference sequence). Cultured CD4+ T cell DNA was sequenced using the Oncomine TCR Beta short-read assay. TCRdb redid the calling of the PCR reads with MiXCR, one entry per CDR3 protein. The profile shows about 13,000 distinct CDR3 sequences, 47% of them singletons. There are a few counts of this clonotype. The antigen is not known.

Sequenced material: CD4+ T cells from blood, cultured in vitro. The chain links TRBV15 to TRBJ2-2, with a tentative D call TRBD2 (5 bases). This TCR derives from a human donor who had recovered from COVID-19. The CDR3 sequence is CATSRDGNSVNTGELFF. The CDR3 region has the DNA TGTGCCACCAGCAGAGATGGTAATAGCGTGAACACCGGGGAGCTGTTTTTT.